What follows are 32 T cell receptor beta chains derived from one specimen sequenced in a study of Ad26.COV2.S vaccination and SARS-CoV-2 variants. Regarding treatment: around 19 received Ad26.COV2.S at low or high dose, single or two shots; about 5 received placebo; per-sample allocation not given. Samples came from day 63 after the first vaccine or placebo injection. The data were produced by immunoSEQ multiplex PCR, yet TCRdb's version contains in-frame clones alone and is incomplete. This table holds about 390,000 clones, around 93% found once. Source: peripheral blood, taken in a trial of Ad26.COV2.S vaccine versus placebo. These receptors were obtained from a person aged 18 to 65 who received the Ad26.COV2.S COVID-19 vaccine or a placebo.

CDR3 region: CASSYLAGGGETQYF. CDR3 nucleotides: TGCGCCAGCAGCTACCTAGCGGGGGGCGGGGAGACCCAGTACTTC. The chain employs TRBV4-3 and TRBJ2-5; 11 bases are a match to TRBD2. The CDR3 is made up of 15 amino acids. Germline V gives CDR1 LGHNA, CDR2 YSLEER. The V gene end was trimmed by 5 bases and the J gene end by 5 bases; junction bases not matched to a gene: 7.

This chain uses TRBV11-3 with TRBJ1-3, with D unresolved. Trimming took 3 bases from V and 0 from J, leaving 6 bases between them. The CDR3 length is 14 residues. Germline CDR1 and CDR2: SGHNT and YENEEA. CDR3 protein: CASSLDPSGNTIYF. The CDR3 nucleotides are TGTGCCAGCAGCTTGGACCCCTCTGGAAACACCATATATTTT.

This chain links TRBV4-1 with TRBJ1-6; D is ambiguous. The germline CDR1 and CDR2 sequences are MGHRA and YSYEKL. The ends were cut back, 8 bases at V and 9 bases at J, with 14 bases in the middle. The CDR3 loop spans 13 amino acids. The CDR3 reads CASQGMATSPLHF. The CDR3 DNA follows: TGCGCCAGCCAAGGGATGGCGACTTCACCCCTCCACTTT.

This clone was detected only a few times. The V and J genes are TRBV4-1 and TRBJ1-2; the match to TRBD1 covers 7 bases. The CDR3 contains 16 residues. Trimming took 0 bases from V and 0 from J; bases not matched to a gene: 4. Germline lookup yields CDR1 MGHRA and CDR2 YSYEKL. As DNA, the CDR3 is TGCGCCAGCAGCCAAGATCTCCAGGGGGCTAACTATGGCTACACCTTC. This codes for CASSQDLQGANYGYTF.

The rearrangement joins TRBV7-2 to TRBJ1-2; a possible D gene is TRBD1 (5 bases). V gave up 4 bases and J gave up 4 bases, with 19 bases separating them. Germline assignment: CDR1 SGHTA and CDR2 FQGNSA. This CDR3 spans 16 amino acids. Here the CDR3 reads CASSSGGILGPYGYTF. In DNA form, the CDR3 reads TGTGCCAGCAGCTCAGGAGGTATTTTGGGGCCCTATGGCTACACCTTC.

Regarding this clone: The junction departs from germline at one end; a sequencing error may be responsible. This chain links TRBV6-1 with TRBJ2-2; D is unresolved. The CDR3 consists of 16 residues. Germline CDR1 MNHNS, CDR2 SASEGT. In nucleotides, the CDR3 is TGTGCCAGCAGCGAAGACCATCTTCCAAACACCGGGGAGCTGTTTTTT. It translates to CASSEDHLPNTGELFF.

Here the CDR3 reads CASSQGRQGRSGNTIYF. CDR3 bases: TGCGCCAGCAGCCAAGGCCGTCAGGGCCGCTCTGGAAACACCATATATTTT. The chain links TRBV4-1 to TRBJ1-3; possibly TRBD1 for D (5 bases). Trimming took 1 base from V and 0 from J, leaving 13 bases between them. Germline V gives CDR1 MGHRA, CDR2 YSYEKL. The CDR3 is made up of 17 amino acids.

The chain employs TRBV9 and TRBJ2-5; D is perhaps TRBD2 (5 bases). The germline CDR1 and CDR2 sequences are SGDLS and YYNGEE. The length of the CDR3 is 16 residues. V dropped 0 bases and J dropped 4 bases, with 16 bases sitting between them. The CDR3 loop is CASSVGRAREGETQYF. Here the CDR3 DNA reads TGTGCCAGCAGCGTAGGTAGGGCCCGAGAGGGAGAGACCCAGTACTTC.

The chain links TRBV28 to TRBJ2-7; weak D call: TRBD1 (6 bases). V lost 6 bases and J lost 3, with 12 bases in between. The CDR3 is 13 residues long. Germline V CDR1 and CDR2: MDHEN, SYDVKM. The CDR3 DNA reads TGTGCCAGCAGATTCCGGGACATCTACGAGCAGTACTTC. It specifies CASRFRDIYEQYF.

The chain joins TRBV5-1 to TRBJ2-5; D is unresolved. The CDR3 is made up of 16 amino acids. Trimming took 2 bases from V and 2 from J, leaving 16 bases between them. Germline values: CDR1 SGHRS, CDR2 YFSETQ. CDR3 sequence: CASSFSGGAPQETQYF. CDR3 DNA sequence: TGCGCCAGCAGCTTTTCCGGCGGTGCCCCACAAGAGACCCAGTACTTC.

This chain links TRBV19 with TRBJ1-3; D remains unclear. CDR1 LNHDA and CDR2 SQIVND come from the germline V gene (reference sequence). The CDR3 length is 15 residues. Trimming took 9 bases from V and 0 from J, leaving 15 bases between them. The chain's CDR3 is CASSDDENSGNTIYF. The CDR3 DNA reads TGTGCCAGCAGCGACGACGAAAACTCTGGAAACACCATATATTTT.

This clone was detected once. The chain uses TRBV19 and TRBJ2-3; D perhaps matches TRBD2 (5 bases). Trimming removed 1 base from V and 1 base from J, with 12 bases in between. The CDR3 is 16 amino acids. Germline CDR1 and CDR2: LNHDA and SQIVND (reference sequence). CDR3 residues: CASSIVGAGGTDTQYF. The DNA of the CDR3 is TGTGCCAGTAGTATAGTTGGCGCGGGCGGCACAGATACGCAGTATTTT.

This rearrangement joins TRBV28 to TRBJ1-2, with D possibly being TRBD1 (5 bases). The germline gives CDR1 MDHEN, CDR2 SYDVKM. This CDR3 is built from 14 residues. V lost 3 bases and J lost 2, with 10 bases in between. CDR3 sequence (DNA): TGTGCCAGCAGTTTGGGGGGGACCAACTATGGCTACACCTTC. As protein: CASSLGGTNYGYTF.

The rearrangement uses TRBV21-1 and TRBJ1-5; TRBD1 is the table's D call and was not checked against the DNA. TRBV21-1 constitutes a pseudogene. The CDR3 has 19 amino acids. The CDR3 bases are TGTGCCAGCAGCCCCCTACCATTAGACAGGGGGGATAGCAATCAGCCCCAGCATTTT. Amino acid sequence: CASSPLPLDRGDSNQPQHF.

The V and J genes are TRBV20-1 and TRBJ1-2, with D hard to call. The CDR3 loop spans 11 amino acids. V was pared by 5 bases and J by 7 bases, with 11 bases between. CDR1 and CDR2 from the germline V gene are DFQATT and SNEGSKA (reference sequence). The CDR3 bases are TGCAGTGCTCCTACGAGGAGTGGCTACACCTTC. This encodes CSAPTRSGYTF.

J is TRBJ1-1 and V is TRBV19, with 9 bases matching TRBD1. The CDR3 has 12 amino acids. The V segment lost 7 bases and the J segment 8 bases; nucleotides outside the gene matches: 5. Germline lookup yields CDR1 LNHDA and CDR2 SQIVND (reference sequence). The CDR3 sequence: CASTLGTGEAFF. The CDR3, as DNA: TGTGCCAGTACCCTGGGGACAGGGGAAGCTTTCTTT. Full variable domain (rest looked up from reference TRBV19 and TRBJ1-1): DGGITQSPKYLFRKEGQNVTLSCEQNLNHDAMYWYRQDPGQGLRLIYYSQIVNDFQKGDIAEGYSVSREKKESFPLTVTSAQKNPTAFYLCASTLGTGEAFFGQGTRLTVV.

The chain links TRBV5-6 to TRBJ1-1; 7 bases agree with TRBD1. The CDR3 contains 15 residues. Trimming at V came to 0 bases and at J to 1 base, leaving 3 bases not matched to a gene. Germline CDR1 is SGHDT and CDR2 is YYEEEE. The DNA for the CDR3 is TGTGCCAGCAGCTTGGTGACAGGGAGGAACACTGAAGCTTTCTTT. Its translation: CASSLVTGRNTEAFF.

The chain is built from TRBV5-1 and TRBJ2-7, with D unclear. CDR3 length: 14 amino acids. Trimming took off 4 bases at V and 3 bases at J, with 14 bases between the two ends. Germline V lookup: CDR1 SGHRS, CDR2 YFSETQ. The CDR3 DNA sequence: TGCGCCAGCAGCCCCGGCCGTGGGGTCTACGAGCAGTACTTC. It translates to CASSPGRGVYEQYF.

The V and J genes are TRBV5-4 and TRBJ2-5, with 7 nucleotides matching TRBD1. The CDR3 is made up of 13 amino acids. CDR1 is SGHNT and CDR2 is YYREEE in the germline V gene (reference sequence). V shed 2 bases, J shed 5 bases, and the junction held 3 bases outside the gene matches. In nucleotides, the CDR3 is TGTGCCAGCAGCTTAGACAGGGCTGAGACCCAGTACTTC. Translated: CASSLDRAETQYF.

The V gene is TRBV24-1, the J gene TRBJ1-2; possibly TRBD1 for D (5 bases). Germline assignment: CDR1 KGHDR and CDR2 SFDVKD. V lost 6 bases to trimming and J lost 4 bases, with 20 bases between them. This CDR3 spans 16 amino acids. The CDR3 sequence: CATSPNSVGVFYGYTF. The CDR3 DNA sequence: TGTGCCACCAGTCCTAACTCGGTAGGGGTCTTCTATGGCTACACCTTC.

V and J are TRBV11-2 and TRBJ2-5, with TRBD2 matching over 8 bases. The CDR3 has 16 amino acids. Germline loops: CDR1 SGHAT, CDR2 FQNNGV. Trimming took 5 bases from V and 9 from J; bases not matched to a gene: 17. The CDR3 bases are TGTGCCAGCAGCCAAAGACTAGCGCTTCACCGCCCGGCCCAGTACTTC. Translated, it gives CASSQRLALHRPAQYF.

The V gene is TRBV5-4, the J gene TRBJ2-2, with TRBD1 matching 9 bases. J was trimmed by 1 base and V by 7 bases; bases with no gene match: 8. Germline V CDR1 and CDR2: SGHNT, YYREEE (reference sequence). This CDR3 is built from 16 residues. The CDR3 loop reads CASGTGPRLNTGELFF. The CDR3 nucleotides are TGTGCCAGCGGGACAGGGCCCCGATTGAACACCGGGGAGCTGTTTTTT.

The chain is built from TRBV5-1 and TRBJ2-7, with TRBD1 matching 7 bases. Germline V gives CDR1 SGHRS, CDR2 YFSETQ. This CDR3 region has 14 residues. The ends lost 5 bases at V and 3 bases at J; junction bases unmatched: 8. CDR3 loop: CASSRETGLYEQYF. The DNA of the CDR3 is TGCGCCAGCAGTAGAGAGACAGGGCTCTACGAGCAGTACTTC.

This chain connects TRBV27 to TRBJ2-4; no firm D call. Germline values: CDR1 MNHEY, CDR2 SMNVEV (reference sequence). The CDR3 sequence is 17 residues long. Trimming stripped 2 bases from V and 0 bases from J, with 14 bases between. CDR3 in amino acids: CASSLGWGTLAKNIQYF. Written as DNA, the CDR3 is TGTGCCAGCAGTTTAGGTTGGGGAACCCTAGCCAAAAACATTCAGTACTTC.

The chain couples TRBV28 to TRBJ2-7; the D is unclear. Germline assignment: CDR1 MDHEN and CDR2 SYDVKM. The CDR3 loop spans 14 amino acids. Trimming stripped 2 bases from V and 5 bases from J, with 13 bases between. The chain's CDR3 is CASSLVADEDEQYF. The CDR3 DNA follows: TGTGCCAGCAGTTTAGTGGCGGATGAGGACGAGCAGTACTTC.

This clone was counted once. J is TRBJ1-3 and V is TRBV5-5; no clear D gene. Germline V CDR1 and CDR2: SGHKS, YYEKEE (reference sequence). The CDR3 has 17 amino acids. Trimming removed 4 bases from V and 0 bases from J, with 17 bases in between. The CDR3 DNA reads as TGTGCCAGCAGCCTTAACCCCATACAGCGCTCTGGAAACACCATATATTTT. It encodes CASSLNPIQRSGNTIYF. Using reference TRBV5-5 and TRBJ1-3 for the parts outside the CDR3, the full variable domain is DAGVTQSPTHLIKTRGQQVTLRCSPISGHKSVSWYQQVLGQGPQFIFQYYEKEERGRGNFPDRFSARQFPNYSSELNVNALLLGDSALYLCASSLNPIQRSGNTIYFGEGSWLTVV.

V and J are TRBV30 and TRBJ2-1; D possibly uses TRBD1 or TRBD2 (5 bases each). The CDR3 runs to 13 residues. The V and J ends lost 3 bases and 9 bases respectively, with 15 bases between them. Germline V gene data show CDR1 as GTSNPN and CDR2 as SVGIG (reference sequence). The CDR3 region has the DNA TGTGCCTGGAGGGCCGCCCGGGGCGGTGAGCAGTTCTTC. Residues: CAWRAARGGEQFF.

The chain uses TRBV30 and TRBJ2-2, with 8 bases aligning to TRBD1. This CDR3 is built from 14 residues. CDR1 is GTSNPN, CDR2 SVGIG, per germline (reference sequence). V lost 3 bases, J lost 3 bases, and 3 bases stayed unmatched. The CDR3 DNA sequence: TGTGCCTGGAGCGAACAGGGGGACACCGGGGAGCTGTTTTTT. Translation gives CAWSEQGDTGELFF.

V gene TRBV7-9 combines with J gene TRBJ2-5; 11 nucleotides align to TRBD2. The length of the CDR3 is 14 residues. Looked up from germline, CDR1 is SEHNR and CDR2 is FQNEAQ (reference sequence). V lost 3 bases to trimming and J lost 11 bases; unmatched junction nucleotides: 8. The CDR3 protein is CASSFFSGGEPQYF. The CDR3 DNA sequence: TGTGCCAGCAGCTTCTTTAGCGGGGGGGAGCCGCAGTACTTC.

The rearrangement links TRBV3-1 (or the pseudogene TRBV3-2) to TRBJ2-5; D unresolved. V was shortened by 0 bases and J by 8 bases, with 10 bases between the two germline ends. CDR3 size: 13 residues. From germline, CDR1 is LGHDT and CDR2 YNNKEL (reference sequence). Here the CDR3 DNA reads TGTGCCAGCAGCCAAGAGCACTCCGTCACCCAGTACTTC. The encoded protein is CASSQEHSVTQYF.

The chain has TRBV5-4 and TRBJ1-2, with D tentatively TRBD1 (6 bases). From germline, CDR1 is SGHNT and CDR2 YYREEE (reference sequence). The V gene lost 2 bases and the J gene lost 8 bases, with 13 bases spanning the gap. This CDR3 region has 13 residues. The CDR3 bases are TGTGCCAGCAGCTTAGGGGCAGGGGAAGGCTACACCTTC. Protein: CASSLGAGEGYTF.

V and J are TRBV27 and TRBJ2-1; D is perhaps TRBD1 (6 bases). CDR3 length: 14 residues. V lost 8 bases and J 5 bases, leaving 16 bases between the germline ends. Germline CDR1 reads MNHEY; CDR2 reads SMNVEV (reference sequence). CDR3 loop: CASASPDSHNEQFF. The CDR3 DNA follows: TGTGCCAGCGCCTCGCCGGACAGCCACAATGAGCAGTTCTTC.